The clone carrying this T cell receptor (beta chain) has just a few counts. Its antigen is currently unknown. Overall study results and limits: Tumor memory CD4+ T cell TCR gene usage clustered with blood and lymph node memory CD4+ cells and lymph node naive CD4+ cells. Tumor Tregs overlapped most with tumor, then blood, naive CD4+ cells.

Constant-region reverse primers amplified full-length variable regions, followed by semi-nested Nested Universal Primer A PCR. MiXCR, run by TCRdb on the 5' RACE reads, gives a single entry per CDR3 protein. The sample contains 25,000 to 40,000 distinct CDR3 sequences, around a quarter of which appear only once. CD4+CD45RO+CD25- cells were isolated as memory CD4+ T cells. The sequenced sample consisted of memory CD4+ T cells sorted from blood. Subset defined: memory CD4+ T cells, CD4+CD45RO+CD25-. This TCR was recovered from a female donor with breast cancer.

The CDR3 loop reads CASSRPSGTGISYEQYF. For the CDR3, the DNA is TGTGCCAGCAGCCGTCCATCCGGGACAGGGATATCCTACGAGCAGTACTTC. The V call is TRBV28, the J call TRBJ2-7; TRBD1 matches 9 bases. This CDR3 region has 17 residues. V was pared by 6 bases and J by 1 base, with 13 bases of the junction left unmatched. Germline assignment: CDR1 MDHEN and CDR2 SYDVKM.